One sample yielded the 18 T cell receptor beta chains listed below, sequenced in a study of blood T cell repertoires in COVID-19. Here immunoSEQ multiplex PCR was the method, and the copy in TCRdb shows in-frame clones only, minus some. Of some 230,000 clones listed, roughly 84% are singletons. Material for sequencing was peripheral blood. The receptors derive from a woman in her forties or fifties with acute or convalescent COVID-19.

The CDR3, as DNA: TGTGCCACCCGGTCCGGGGGACGAGCAGATACGCAGTATTTT. Amino acid sequence: CATRSGGRADTQYF. The chain employs TRBV3-1 (or the pseudogene TRBV3-2) and TRBJ2-3; TRBD2 might be the D (6 bases). Trimming took off 10 bases at V and 4 bases at J, with 18 bases between the two ends. Germline CDR1 is LGHDT and CDR2 is YNNKEL (reference sequence). CDR3 length: 14 residues.

The CDR3 DNA reads as TGTGCCAGCAGCGCAGGAAGTTTAGGCACTGAAGCTTTCTTT. It codes for CASSAGSLGTEAFF. J is TRBJ1-1 and V is TRBV13; no firm D call. The CDR3 totals 14 residues. Germline V CDR1 and CDR2: PRHDT, FYEKMQ (reference sequence). Trimming removed 5 bases from V and 4 bases from J, with 14 bases in between.

The chain combines TRBV9 with TRBJ2-7, with 9 bases fitting TRBD2. The germline V gene has CDR1 SGDLS and CDR2 YYNGEE. Trimming at V came to 4 bases and at J to 6 bases, leaving 8 bases not matched to a gene. The CDR3 contains 14 residues. The CDR3 DNA follows: TGTGCCAGCAGCCCCCGGACTAGCGTCAGCGAGCAGTACTTC. Translated: CASSPRTSVSEQYF.

This clone came up once. The chain is built from TRBV2 and TRBJ2-3; TRBD2 matches 9 bases. The CDR3 is 15 amino acids. The J segment lost 2 bases and the V segment lost 5 bases, leaving 5 bases of the junction unmatched. Germline V gives CDR1 SNHLY, CDR2 FYNNEI. CDR3 in amino acids: CASSNPGLATDTQYF. CDR3 coding DNA: TGTGCCAGCAGTAACCCGGGACTAGCCACAGATACGCAGTATTTT.

The V and J genes are TRBV2 and TRBJ1-5; 8 nucleotides agree with TRBD1. The V gene end was trimmed by 1 base and the J gene end by 3 bases; junction bases not matched to a gene: 5. Looked up from germline, CDR1 is SNHLY and CDR2 is FYNNEI. This CDR3 has 16 amino acids. The CDR3 here is CASSEVRTGPNQPQHF. For the CDR3, the DNA is TGTGCCAGCAGTGAAGTGAGGACAGGGCCCAATCAGCCCCAGCATTTT.

This clone was seen only once. The chain recombines TRBV27 with TRBJ2-7, with 7 positions matching TRBD2. The ends lost 3 bases at V and 7 bases at J; junction bases unmatched: 9. Germline V gene data show CDR1 as MNHEY and CDR2 as SMNVEV (reference sequence). CDR3 length: 14 amino acids. The CDR3 bases are TGTGCCAGCAGTTTGGGGGGGGAGAGGTTTGAGCAGTACTTC. It yields the protein CASSLGGERFEQYF.

The chain is built from TRBV29-1 and TRBJ1-1, with D possibly being TRBD1 (6 bases). The CDR3 consists of 13 residues. Per the germline V gene, CDR1 is SQVTM and CDR2 is ANQGSEA. V shed 4 bases and J shed 5 bases, with 14 bases lying between them. CDR3 bases: TGCAGCGTTGTAAGGGGGGGGGTTACTGAAGCTTTCTTT. Residues: CSVVRGGVTEAFF. Full variable domain (remainder filled in from reference TRBV29-1 and TRBJ1-1): SAVISQKPSRDICQRGTSLTIQCQVDSQVTMMFWYRQQPGQSLTLIATANQGSEATYESGFVIDKFPISRPNLTFSTLTVSNMSPEDSSIYLCSVVRGGVTEAFFGQGTRLTVV.

The J gene is TRBJ1-6, the V gene TRBV12-3 or TRBV12-4, with D possibly TRBD1 on 5 matching bases. The CDR3 length is 13 residues. V lost 0 bases and J lost 9, with 6 bases in between. The CDR3 sequence: CASSLAGGSPLHF. DNA for the CDR3: TGTGCCAGCAGTTTAGCGGGGGGTTCACCCCTCCACTTT.

This chain connects TRBV6-6 to TRBJ1-2; possible D gene TRBD1, 5 bases. Trimming shortened V by 6 bases and J by 4 bases, and 15 bases separated the two germline ends. The CDR3 covers 14 residues. Germline V CDR1 and CDR2: MNHNY, SVGAGI (reference sequence). CDR3 nucleotides: TGTGCCAGCAGCTCCGCTGACAGTCTCTATGGCTACACCTTC. This codes for CASSSADSLYGYTF.

This chain links TRBV28 with TRBJ2-1; 7 bases are a match to TRBD2. The junction had 14 bases not matched to a gene; V was cut back by 6 bases and J by 9 bases. The CDR3 loop spans 15 amino acids. CDR1 and CDR2 from the germline V gene are MDHEN and SYDVKM. CDR3 residues: CASSPLGLGSAEQFF. CDR3 coding DNA: TGTGCCAGCAGCCCACTTGGACTAGGGTCGGCTGAGCAGTTCTTC.

The rearrangement joins TRBV24-1 to TRBJ1-5; D not resolved. V was cut by 4 bases and J by 6 bases, with 9 bases left in between. The germline V gene has CDR1 KGHDR and CDR2 SFDVKD. The CDR3 runs 13 residues. In DNA form, the CDR3 reads TGTGCCACCAGTGACCGCATGGCTCAGCCCCAGCATTTT. It specifies CATSDRMAQPQHF.

The V call is TRBV19, the J call TRBJ1-4, with a possible D match to TRBD1 (6 bases). CDR3 length: 15 amino acids. CDR1 is LNHDA, CDR2 SQIVND, per germline (reference sequence). V dropped 7 bases and J dropped 8 bases, with 20 bases sitting between them. CDR3 DNA sequence: TGTGCCAGTATTAAATCAGGGACATCGTTGGAAAAACTGTTTTTT. Its protein is CASIKSGTSLEKLFF. Variable domain in full (rest from reference TRBV19 and TRBJ1-4): DGGITQSPKYLFRKEGQNVTLSCEQNLNHDAMYWYRQDPGQGLRLIYYSQIVNDFQKGDIAEGYSVSREKKESFPLTVTSAQKNPTAFYLCASIKSGTSLEKLFFGSGTQLSVL.

This chain links TRBV19 with TRBJ2-6, with TRBD1 matching over 7 bases. In germline, CDR1 is LNHDA, CDR2 SQIVND (reference sequence). Trimming removed 4 bases from V and 2 bases from J; junction bases left unmatched: 8. The CDR3 totals 17 residues. CDR3 bases: TGTGCCAGTAGTACCCGACAGGGTACGCCTGGGGCCAACGTCCTGACTTTC. This sequence encodes CASSTRQGTPGANVLTF.

The V and J genes are TRBV4-1 and TRBJ1-2; possible D gene TRBD1, 6 bases. CDR1 is MGHRA, CDR2 YSYEKL, per germline. Between the trimmed V and J ends, which lost 0 bases and 8 bases, there was a span of 22 bases. The CDR3 length is 17 residues. The CDR3 DNA reads TGCGCCAGCAGCCAAGAACCGGGGGGGGCGGTGGAAGGAGGCTACACCTTC. This encodes CASSQEPGGAVEGGYTF.

The CDR3 bases are TGTGCCAGCAGTGAACTCGCTAGCGGGAGTTGGGGCGGGGAGCTGTTTTTT. Its protein product is CASSELASGSWGGELFF. The chain is built from TRBV6-1 and TRBJ2-2, with 10 bases aligning to TRBD2. Germline CDR1 reads MNHNS; CDR2 reads SASEGT. Trimming at V came to 2 bases and at J to 7 bases, leaving 10 bases not matched to a gene. The CDR3 runs 17 residues.

V is TRBV19 and J is TRBJ1-2; 9 bases fit TRBD1. Germline-derived CDR1 and CDR2 are LNHDA and SQIVND (reference sequence). The V segment lost 4 bases and the J segment 3 bases; nucleotides outside the gene matches: 9. The CDR3 loop spans 16 amino acids. The CDR3 DNA reads as TGTGCCAGTAGTACAACCGGGACAGGGAATGACTATGGCTACACCTTC. Its protein product is CASSTTGTGNDYGYTF. The whole variable domain, remainder taken from reference TRBV19 and TRBJ1-2, is DGGITQSPKYLFRKEGQNVTLSCEQNLNHDAMYWYRQDPGQGLRLIYYSQIVNDFQKGDIAEGYSVSREKKESFPLTVTSAQKNPTAFYLCASSTTGTGNDYGYTFGSGTRLTVV.

V usage is TRBV10-3 and J usage is TRBJ2-1; D might be TRBD1 (6 bases). Germline V gene sequence: CDR1 ENHRY, CDR2 SYGVKD. The CDR3 has 17 amino acids. The ends were cut back, 7 bases at V and 4 bases at J, with 23 bases in the middle. The CDR3 DNA reads TGTGCCATCAATAACCGGGACACAGGCACGGGTTACAATGAGCAGTTCTTC. Its translation is CAINNRDTGTGYNEQFF.

The chain couples TRBV9 to TRBJ1-1; D not certain. The germline gives CDR1 SGDLS, CDR2 YYNGEE. V was shortened by 4 bases and J by 4 bases, with 20 bases between the two germline ends. This CDR3 has 16 residues. The CDR3 coding sequence is TGTGCCAGCAGCAAGAGAGAGGGTGTAGGAGGCACTGAAGCTTTCTTT. Translated, it gives CASSKREGVGGTEAFF.